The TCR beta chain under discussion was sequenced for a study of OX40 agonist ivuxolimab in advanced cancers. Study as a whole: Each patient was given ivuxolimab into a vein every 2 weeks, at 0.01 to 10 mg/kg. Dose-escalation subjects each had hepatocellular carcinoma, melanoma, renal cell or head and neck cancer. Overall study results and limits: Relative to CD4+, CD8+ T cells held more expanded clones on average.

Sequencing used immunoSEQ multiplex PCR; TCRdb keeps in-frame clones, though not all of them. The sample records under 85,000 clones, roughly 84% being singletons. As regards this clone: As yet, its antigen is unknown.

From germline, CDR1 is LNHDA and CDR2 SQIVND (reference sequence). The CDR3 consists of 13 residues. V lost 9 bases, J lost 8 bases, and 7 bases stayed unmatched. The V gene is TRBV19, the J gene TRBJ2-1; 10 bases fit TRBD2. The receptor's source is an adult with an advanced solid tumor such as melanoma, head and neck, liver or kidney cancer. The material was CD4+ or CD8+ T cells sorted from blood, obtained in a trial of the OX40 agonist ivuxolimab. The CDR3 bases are TGTGCCAGCGCTAGCGGGAGTTTGGATGAGCAGTTCTTC. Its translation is CASASGSLDEQFF.